This T cell receptor beta chain was obtained from a study of regulatory T cells in long-lasting Graves disease (TCRdb year 2021). Broadly, across the study: Newly diagnosed Graves' disease patients had taken antithyroid drugs for less than 3 months. The study was conducted in China and was registered as a clinical trial. Patients with persistent Graves' disease were compared with patients with newly diagnosed Graves' disease using TCR sequencing and RNA sequencing of peripheral blood. TCR sequencing covered some 13 persistent and around 20 newly diagnosed Graves' disease patients, some 33 samples in total.

Library generation was performed with multiplex PCR. These reads were obtained on an Illumina HiSeq 4000. CDR3 regions were amplified by Arm-PCR with iRepertoire HTBI primers to construct TCR beta libraries. Gel purification was performed on PCR products prior to sequencing. The authors processed their data as follows. Gene usage analysis of CDR3 amino acid clonotypes relied on the roughly 60 TRBV and over 13 TRBJ segments identified across samples. COPE and FqMerger were used to merge filtered high-quality paired reads into contigs. BLAST was used to align contigs to IMGT TRBV, TRBD and TRBJ reference genes, with CDR3 defined following IMGT. Any clonotype with a frequency above 0.1% was counted as a highly expanded clone. Shannon entropy served as the measure of repertoire diversity, while the Gini coefficient captured V-J evenness. Public clonotypes were defined as clonotypes shared by more than one individual. The raw public reads went through TCRdb reprocessing: fastp at Q25, MiXCR clone calling, in-frame beta chains kept. Under each unique CDR3 protein, matching rows form one entry showing the most common genes and DNA. Clone size and V and J calls follow TCRdb, not the original study. This sample is represented by 440,000 or so distinct CDR3 sequences; less than 20% of them were singletons. The top ten constitute around 11% of the sample.

According to the study, the label for this sample's time point signals: newly diagnosed GD, antithyroid drugs for less than 3 months. For both TCR sequencing and RNA sequencing, RNA was extracted from PBMCs in TRIzol. The diagnosis of Graves' disease followed American Thyroid Association guidelines. Patients for the study were recruited at an endocrinology department in Xi'an, China. Each patient gave approximately 8.8 milliliters of peripheral blood, collected in an EDTA anticoagulant tube. Ficoll Paque Plus density gradient separation was used to isolate PBMCs, and no further T cell sorting was performed. An Agilent 2100 Bioanalyzer and agarose gel were used to check RNA quality, and a NanoDrop 2000 was used to measure RNA concentration. Broad study findings and their caveats: More public clonotypes were shared among persistent patients (under 3,000) than among newly diagnosed patients (966). The authors acknowledged the small sample size as a limitation that may reduce accuracy. TRBV28, TRBJ1-2 and TRBJ2-5 were preferentially used in persistent disease, while TRBV20-1 and TRBJ2-1 were favored in newly diagnosed disease. Only peripheral blood was studied, because thyroid tissue, the primary lesion, was inaccessible. Compared with newly diagnosed patients, patients with persistent Graves' disease had lower TCR Shannon entropy and fewer highly expanded clones, which suggests clonal expansion. Only the TCR beta chain was sequenced and analyzed.

According to the germline V gene, CDR1 reads SGHRS and CDR2 reads YFSETQ. Reading from cysteine to phenylalanine, the CDR3 counts 15 amino acids. Only the CDR3 part of the read is kept: 45 bases, read in frame from the first base. Deletion took 0 bases off V and 1 base off J, with a span of 11 bases between the germline ends. This clonotype was seen at least ten times. There is no known antigen for this receptor. Nothing much larger sits one base from this clone, and base qualities are not available. The same specimen was also included in a second study, on T cells in Graves' hyperthyroidism and ophthalmopathy. Taken from the second paper: Graves' hyperthyroidism was defined as stable when no progression to ophthalmopathy occurred over 18 months of follow-up. Hyperthyroidism patients were newly diagnosed, had a disease duration of under 2 months, and were aged 18 to 65 years. Exclusion was applied to patients with uncontrolled infections, other autoimmune diseases, pregnancy or lactation. Diagnoses relied on clinical symptoms, serum thyroxine and TRAb, thyroid ultrasound and orbital computed tomography. A first-round RT-PCR of the TCR CDR3 used the HTBI primer set with the Qiagen OneStep RT-PCR kit. Most expanded thyroid clonotypes (frequency above 0.001) were also detected in blood, suggesting blood repertoires may reflect thyroid immune responses. In cross-validation, a model built on a 13 V-J signature told ophthalmopathy apart from stable hyperthyroidism with 87.88% sensitivity and about 81% specificity, and in testing the same model reached 80%/75%. In validation, progression to ophthalmopathy was predicted by the model with roughly 69% sensitivity and 72% to 85% specificity, a median of about 6.4 months before onset. To identify TCR V-J signatures that set the groups apart, the researchers used a discovery cohort of 100 patients, made up of 40 to 45 with Graves' ophthalmopathy and some 58 with stable Graves' hyperthyroidism. An independent validation cohort of some 18 hyperthyroidism patients and about 15 patients who later progressed to ophthalmopathy tested prospective prediction of ophthalmopathy. The 90 or so discovery patients were randomly split 7:3 into training and test sets. In roughly six Graves' hyperthyroidism patients, the study also compared T-cell repertoires from thyroid tissue with T-cell repertoires from blood. Following sampling, methimazole starting at 30 mg daily was given to hyperthyroidism patients, and high-dose intravenous methylprednisolone was given to ophthalmopathy patients. Libraries were constructed in a second round of multiplex PCR, after which size selection and purification were performed. Libraries were sequenced paired-end with 100 bp reads on an Illumina HiSeq2000. SOAPnuke was used to process the raw data, with reads discarded if the reads contained adapters or uncalled bases, had a mean Phred below 15, or lacked an exact constant-primer or identifier match. High-quality paired reads were merged using COPE v1.2.5, and each unique nucleotide sequence was defined as a clonotype. Clonotypes were aligned to IMGT TRBV, TRBD and TRBJ reference segments using MiTCR v1.1. The analysis was restricted to V-J combinations with a frequency above 0.0001, which together covered approximately 99% of the repertoires. A TCS score was defined as the ratio of F50 (clonal expansion) to E x V (chaos), with BLOSUM62-based TCRdist applied between CDR3 peptides within each V-J. Welch's t-statistics and random forest reduced roughly 540 V-J features to 10 to 15, which were used in a naive Bayes classifier (R e1071). Sample size was not statistically predetermined, and investigators were not blinded to group allocation. The paper describes TCR Vbeta CDR3 sequencing of some 130 peripheral blood samples, made up of 40 to 45 ophthalmopathy patients, more than 70 hyperthyroidism patients and 17 progressor patients.

Sequenced material: peripheral blood mononuclear cells (PBMCs), taken at new diagnosis, from a patient treated with antithyroid drugs. This receptor was taken from a woman under 40 with Graves disease. Donor details come from another sample of the same person, matched by shared clones. The receptor chain draws on TRBV5-1 and TRBJ2-7; the D region possibly corresponds to TRBD1 (5 bases align). The bases are TGCGCCAGCAGCTTGGTGGCAGGGTCGTCCTACGAGCAGTACTTC. The translation is CASSLVAGSSYEQYF.